The 11 T cell receptor beta chains below all came from one sample that was sequenced in a study of blood T cell repertoires in COVID-19 (dated by TCRdb to about 2020). The library was generated by the immunoSEQ multiplex PCR assay. TCRdb stores this immuneACCESS table with in-frame sequences only. Part of the clones is absent; in the studies checked, under half of the shortfall reflects unresolved V genes, and no reason is known for the rest. The table for this sample lists 150,000 to 200,000 clones; around 83% of them were counted only once. The ten largest clonotypes hold approximately 2.9% of the sample. Source material: peripheral blood. These receptors all come from a woman in her 30s with active or convalescent COVID-19.

The chain couples TRBV29-1 to TRBJ2-1, with D unclear. The CDR3 extends over 13 amino acids. Looked up from germline, CDR1 is SQVTM and CDR2 is ANQGSEA. Trimming pared 2 bases from V and 6 bases from J, leaving 11 bases between. CDR3 in amino acids: CSVEMVYRNEQFF. Written as DNA, the CDR3 is TGCAGCGTTGAAATGGTCTACCGCAATGAGCAGTTCTTC.

The chain links TRBV6-6 to TRBJ2-3, with 10 nucleotides matching TRBD1. The CDR3 extends over 15 amino acids. V shed 5 bases and J 5 bases; nucleotides not matched to a gene: 7. Germline V gene data show CDR1 as MNHNY and CDR2 as SVGAGI (reference sequence). In DNA, the CDR3 is TGTGCCAGCAGTGACCGGGACAGGGGTGGAGATACGCAGTATTTT. As protein: CASSDRDRGGDTQYF.

The chain recombines TRBV13 with TRBJ2-1, with 11 bases fitting TRBD2. Per germline, CDR1 PRHDT and CDR2 FYEKMQ (reference sequence). The CDR3 has 13 residues. Germline trimming cut 5 bases from V and 9 bases from J; bases unmatched to any gene: 3. The CDR3 bases are TGTGCCAGCAGCCCTGGGACTAGCGGTGAGCAGTTCTTC. It specifies CASSPGTSGEQFF.

Regarding this clone: One end of the junction does not line up with germline, which may come from a read error. The identical CDR3 is also encoded by other nucleotide sequences in the sample. The chain couples TRBV7-7 to TRBJ1-1; D unclear. The CDR3 loop spans 13 amino acids. Germline CDR1 is SSHAT and CDR2 is FNYEAQ (reference sequence). The CDR3 DNA reads as TGTGCTAGCAGCTTAGGTATGAACACTGAAGCTTTCTTT. Translated: CASSLGMNTEAFF.

This clone was seen just once. The chain carries TRBV29-1 and TRBJ1-4, with 7 bases matching TRBD1. Per the germline V gene, CDR1 is SQVTM and CDR2 is ANQGSEA. V shed 5 bases, J shed 7 bases, and the junction held 7 bases outside the gene matches. The CDR3 is made up of 13 amino acids. CDR3 residues: CSVTGAGVEKLFF. In nucleotides, the CDR3 is TGCAGCGTTACAGGGGCAGGGGTTGAAAAACTGTTTTTT.

The chain combines TRBV3-1 (or the pseudogene TRBV3-2) with TRBJ2-2, with 9 bases matching TRBD1. V lost 4 bases to trimming and J lost 5 bases; unmatched junction nucleotides: 2. The CDR3 contains 14 residues. Germline values: CDR1 LGHDT, CDR2 YNNKEL (reference sequence). Written as DNA, the CDR3 is TGTGCCAGCAGCCTGGGACAGGGTACCGGGGAGCTGTTTTTT. This encodes CASSLGQGTGELFF.

V gene TRBV18 combines with J gene TRBJ1-2, with D unclear. The CDR3 loop spans 16 amino acids. Germline values: CDR1 KGHSH, CDR2 LQKENI. V gave up 2 bases and J gave up 3 bases, with 16 bases separating them. In DNA, the CDR3 is TGTGCCAGCTCACCATCGGTCGCAACCATGGACTATGGCTACACCTTC. Amino acids: CASSPSVATMDYGYTF.

The V gene is TRBV6-5, the J gene TRBJ2-2, with TRBD2 identical over 11 bases. The trim removed 8 bases at V and 4 bases at J, leaving 3 bases unmatched. The CDR3 covers 14 residues. Germline assignment: CDR1 MNHEY and CDR2 SVGAGI. The CDR3 reads CASLAGGFTGELFF. The CDR3 DNA is TGTGCCAGCCTAGCGGGAGGATTCACCGGGGAGCTGTTTTTT.

The chain links TRBV21-1 to TRBJ2-2; the table's TRBD2 call for D was not verified on the DNA. TRBV21-1 is labeled a pseudogene. This CDR3 has 20 amino acids. The CDR3 protein is CASSKDRLAGGLGETGELFF. The CDR3, as DNA: TGTGCCAGCAGCAAAGATCGACTAGCGGGAGGGCTGGGTGAGACCGGGGAGCTGTTTTTT.

V usage is TRBV5-1 and J usage is TRBJ1-4; the match to TRBD1 covers 9 bases. Per the germline V gene, CDR1 is SGHRS and CDR2 is YFSETQ. J was trimmed by 3 bases and V by 0 bases; bases with no gene match: 3. The CDR3 runs to 16 residues. CDR3 residues: CASSLGGTGPNEKLFF. The DNA for the CDR3 is TGCGCCAGCAGCTTGGGGGGGACAGGGCCTAATGAAAAACTGTTTTTT.

This chain connects TRBV15 to TRBJ2-7; a possible D gene is TRBD1 (6 bases). Trimming cost V 5 bases and J 0 bases, with 11 bases left between them. This CDR3 spans 14 amino acids. The V gene's germline CDR1 is LNHNV and CDR2 YYDKDF (reference sequence). CDR3 in amino acids: CATSLTGNSYEQYF. The CDR3, as DNA: TGTGCCACCAGCCTAACAGGGAACTCCTACGAGCAGTACTTC.